This T cell receptor beta chain comes out of a study of blood T cell repertoires in COVID-19. Turning to the study itself: The United States, Italy and Spain supplied acute and convalescent COVID-19 samples. PBMCs, B-cell-depleted T cells, or T cells provided the cDNA or gDNA that made up the material.

Germline V gives CDR1 DFQATT, CDR2 SNEGSKA (reference sequence). CDR3 size: 14 residues. V dropped 3 bases and J dropped 1 base, with 12 bases sitting between them. The table lists this clone with a count of one. Original analysis: It was from reference gene primer amplification that nucleated cell counts were estimated. Libraries were prepared by immunoSEQ multiplex PCR; TCRdb keeps only in-frame clonotypes and omits some of them. V and J calls and clone size are given by that table; D and trimming were obtained from the DNA. The sample has tens of thousands of clones, around nine tenths seen once. The material sequenced was peripheral blood. This receptor was obtained from a woman of 80 years or more with acute or convalescent COVID-19. The chain links TRBV20-1 to TRBJ2-5; D is perhaps TRBD2 (5 bases). This chain's CDR3 is CSASERRPQETQYF. The CDR3, as DNA: TGCAGTGCTAGTGAGCGGAGGCCCCAAGAGACCCAGTACTTC.